A few counts support the clone carrying this T cell receptor (beta chain). Its matching antigen is unknown. The data were taken from a study of blood T cells in healthy people across ages. Overall study results and limits: Strongly correlated with naive T cell percentage was TCR beta diversity.

The V end lost 0 bases, the J end lost 4 bases, and 15 bases lay between the germline ends. Per the germline V gene, CDR1 is SQVTM and CDR2 is ANQGSEA. CDR3 size: 15 residues. Next came a second PCR, run for about 6 to 12 cycles, which used a sample-barcoded 5' primer along with a J-beta primer mix. Each sample yielded at least 2.5 million CDR3-containing paired-end reads. TCRdb re-called the 5' RACE reads through MiXCR, storing one row per CDR3 protein. This table has hundreds of thousands of distinct CDR3 sequences, about 62% appearing once. The chain has TRBV29-1 and TRBJ1-2; a weak D match, TRBD1 (5 bases). The TCR sequence derives from a man aged 25-45 years in good health. Sequencing was done on a sample of blood. Here the CDR3 DNA reads TGCAGCGTTGAAGACTCAGGGCAAGGAAGCTATGGCTACACCTTC. Amino acid sequence: CSVEDSGQGSYGYTF. The variable domain in full, completed from reference TRBV29-1 and TRBJ1-2, reads SAVISQKPSRDICQRGTSLTIQCQVDSQVTMMFWYRQQPGQSLTLIATANQGSEATYESGFVIDKFPISRPNLTFSTLTVSNMSPEDSSIYLCSVEDSGQGSYGYTFGSGTRLTVV.